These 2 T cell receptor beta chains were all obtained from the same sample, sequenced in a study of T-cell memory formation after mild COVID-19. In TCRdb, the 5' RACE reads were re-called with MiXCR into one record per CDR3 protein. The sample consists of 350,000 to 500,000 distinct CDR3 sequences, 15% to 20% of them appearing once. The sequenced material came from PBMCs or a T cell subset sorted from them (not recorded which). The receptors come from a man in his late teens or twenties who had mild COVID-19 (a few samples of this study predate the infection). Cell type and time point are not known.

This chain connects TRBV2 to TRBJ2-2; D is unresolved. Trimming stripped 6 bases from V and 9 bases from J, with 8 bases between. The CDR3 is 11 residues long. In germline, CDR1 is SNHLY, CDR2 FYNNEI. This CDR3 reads CASRLTRELFF. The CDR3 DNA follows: TGTGCCAGCAGACTAACTAGGGAGCTGTTTTTT.

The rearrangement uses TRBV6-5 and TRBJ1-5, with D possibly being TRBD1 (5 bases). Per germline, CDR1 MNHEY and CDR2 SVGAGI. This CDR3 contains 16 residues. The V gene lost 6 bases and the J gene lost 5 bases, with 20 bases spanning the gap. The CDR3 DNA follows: TGTGCCAGCAGCCGAACCGCCCCCCGGGGGGATCAGCCCCAGCATTTT. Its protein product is CASSRTAPRGDQPQHF.